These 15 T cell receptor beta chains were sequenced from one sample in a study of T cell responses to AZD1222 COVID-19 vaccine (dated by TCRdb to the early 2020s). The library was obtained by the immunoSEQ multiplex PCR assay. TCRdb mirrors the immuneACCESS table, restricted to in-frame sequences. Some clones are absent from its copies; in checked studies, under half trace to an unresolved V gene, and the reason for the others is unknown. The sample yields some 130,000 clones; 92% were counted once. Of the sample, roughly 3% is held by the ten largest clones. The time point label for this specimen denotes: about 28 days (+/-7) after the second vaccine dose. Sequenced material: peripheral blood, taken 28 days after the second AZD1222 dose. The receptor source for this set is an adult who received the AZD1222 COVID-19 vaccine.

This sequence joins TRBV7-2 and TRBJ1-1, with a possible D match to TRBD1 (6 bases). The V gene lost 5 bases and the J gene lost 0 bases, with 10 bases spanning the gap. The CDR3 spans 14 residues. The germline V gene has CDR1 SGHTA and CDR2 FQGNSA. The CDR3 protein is CASSLGTLNTEAFF. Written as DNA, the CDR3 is TGTGCCAGCAGCCTCGGGACACTGAACACTGAAGCTTTCTTT. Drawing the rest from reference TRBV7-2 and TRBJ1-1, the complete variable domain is GAGVSQSPSNKVTEKGKDVELRCDPISGHTALYWYRQSLGQGLEFLIYFQGNSAPDKSGLPSDRFSAERTGGSVSTLTIQRTQQEDSAVYLCASSLGTLNTEAFFGQGTRLTVV.

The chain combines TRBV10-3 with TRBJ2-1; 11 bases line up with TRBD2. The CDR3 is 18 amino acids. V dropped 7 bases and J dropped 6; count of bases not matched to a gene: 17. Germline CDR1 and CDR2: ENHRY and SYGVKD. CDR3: CAITSRAPGLAAINEQFF. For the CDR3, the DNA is TGTGCCATCACTTCTCGAGCCCCGGGACTAGCGGCTATCAATGAGCAGTTCTTC.

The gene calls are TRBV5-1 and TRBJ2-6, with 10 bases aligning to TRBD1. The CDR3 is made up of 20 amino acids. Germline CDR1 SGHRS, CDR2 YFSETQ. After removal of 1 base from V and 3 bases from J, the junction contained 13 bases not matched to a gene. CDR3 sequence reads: CASSLFLWGQGNFGANVLTF. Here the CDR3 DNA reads TGCGCCAGCAGCTTGTTCCTTTGGGGACAGGGGAATTTTGGGGCCAACGTCCTGACTTTC.

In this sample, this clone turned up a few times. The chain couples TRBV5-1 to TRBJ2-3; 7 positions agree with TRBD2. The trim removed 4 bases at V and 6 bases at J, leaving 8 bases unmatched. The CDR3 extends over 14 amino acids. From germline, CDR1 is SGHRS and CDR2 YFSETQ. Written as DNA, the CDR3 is TGCGCCAGCAGCGGGACGGGAGGAGCCGATACGCAGTATTTT. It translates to CASSGTGGADTQYF.

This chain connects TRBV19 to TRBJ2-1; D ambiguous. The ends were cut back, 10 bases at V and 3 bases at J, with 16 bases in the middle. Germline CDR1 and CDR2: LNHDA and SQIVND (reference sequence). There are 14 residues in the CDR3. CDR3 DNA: TGTGCCACCTCTAAGGCCCCCCTCTACAATGAGCAGTTCTTC. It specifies CATSKAPLYNEQFF. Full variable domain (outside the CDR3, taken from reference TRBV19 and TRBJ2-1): DGGITQSPKYLFRKEGQNVTLSCEQNLNHDAMYWYRQDPGQGLRLIYYSQIVNDFQKGDIAEGYSVSREKKESFPLTVTSAQKNPTAFYLCATSKAPLYNEQFFGPGTRLTVL.

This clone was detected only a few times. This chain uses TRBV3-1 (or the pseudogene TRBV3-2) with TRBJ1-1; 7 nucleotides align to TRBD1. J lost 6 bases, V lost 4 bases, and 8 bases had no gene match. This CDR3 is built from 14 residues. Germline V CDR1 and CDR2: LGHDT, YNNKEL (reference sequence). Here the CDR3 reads CASSPQGGGPEAFF. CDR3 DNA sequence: TGTGCCAGCAGCCCCCAGGGGGGTGGGCCTGAAGCTTTCTTT.

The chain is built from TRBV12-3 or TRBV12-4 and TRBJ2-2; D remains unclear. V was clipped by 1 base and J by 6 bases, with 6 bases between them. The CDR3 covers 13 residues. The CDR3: CASSLGGSGELFF. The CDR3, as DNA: TGTGCCAGCAGTTTAGGAGGTTCCGGGGAGCTGTTTTTT.

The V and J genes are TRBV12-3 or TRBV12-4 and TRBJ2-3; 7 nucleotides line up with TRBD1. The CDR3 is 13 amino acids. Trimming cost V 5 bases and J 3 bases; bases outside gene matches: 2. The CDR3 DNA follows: TGTGCCAGCAGTACAGGGGATACAGATACGCAGTATTTT. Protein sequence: CASSTGDTDTQYF.

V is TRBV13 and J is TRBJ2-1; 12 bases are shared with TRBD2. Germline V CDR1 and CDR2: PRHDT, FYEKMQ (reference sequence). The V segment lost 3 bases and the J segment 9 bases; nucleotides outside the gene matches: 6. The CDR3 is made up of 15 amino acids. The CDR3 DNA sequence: TGTGCCAGCAGCTTTGGACTAGCGGGGCCCTTTGAGCAGTTCTTC. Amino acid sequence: CASSFGLAGPFEQFF.

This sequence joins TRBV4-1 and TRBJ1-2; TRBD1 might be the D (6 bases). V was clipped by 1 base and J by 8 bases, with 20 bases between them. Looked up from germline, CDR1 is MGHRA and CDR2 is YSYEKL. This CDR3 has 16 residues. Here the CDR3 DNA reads TGCGCCAGCAGCCAAGTTGGTAGGGGAGTTCAGGGGGGCTACACCTTC. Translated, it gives CASSQVGRGVQGGYTF.

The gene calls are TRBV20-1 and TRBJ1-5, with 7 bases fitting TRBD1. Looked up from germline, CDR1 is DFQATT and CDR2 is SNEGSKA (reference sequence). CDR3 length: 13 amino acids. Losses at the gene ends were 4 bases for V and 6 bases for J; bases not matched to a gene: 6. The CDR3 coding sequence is TGCAGTGCTATTGACAGGGAACGTCAGCCCCAGCATTTT. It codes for CSAIDRERQPQHF.

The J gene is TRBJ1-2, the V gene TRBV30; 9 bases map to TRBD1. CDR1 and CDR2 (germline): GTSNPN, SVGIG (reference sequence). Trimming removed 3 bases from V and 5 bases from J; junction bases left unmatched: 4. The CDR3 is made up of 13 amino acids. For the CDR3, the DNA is TGTGCCTGGAGCCTTGGACAGGGGTATGGCTACACCTTC. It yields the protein CAWSLGQGYGYTF.

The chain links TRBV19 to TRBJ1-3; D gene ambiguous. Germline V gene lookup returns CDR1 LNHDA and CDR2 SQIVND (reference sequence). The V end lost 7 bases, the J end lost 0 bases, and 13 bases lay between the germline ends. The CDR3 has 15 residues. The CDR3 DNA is TGTGCCAGTACCCCCGACGGGCGCTCTGGAAACACCATATATTTT. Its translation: CASTPDGRSGNTIYF.

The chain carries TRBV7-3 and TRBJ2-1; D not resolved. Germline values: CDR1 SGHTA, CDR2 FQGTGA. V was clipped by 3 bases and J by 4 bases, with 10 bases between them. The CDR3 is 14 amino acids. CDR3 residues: CASSLALEYNEQFF. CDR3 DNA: TGTGCCAGCAGCTTGGCTCTAGAGTACAATGAGCAGTTCTTC.

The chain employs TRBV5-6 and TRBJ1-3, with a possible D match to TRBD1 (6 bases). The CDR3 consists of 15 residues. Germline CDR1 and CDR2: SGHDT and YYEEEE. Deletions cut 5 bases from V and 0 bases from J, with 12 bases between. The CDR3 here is CASRRGTGSGNTIYF. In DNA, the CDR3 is TGTGCCAGCAGGAGGGGGACCGGCTCTGGAAACACCATATATTTT. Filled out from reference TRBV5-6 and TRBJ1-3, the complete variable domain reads DAGVTQSPTHLIKTRGQQVTLRCSPKSGHDTVSWYQQALGQGPQFIFQYYEEEERQRGNFPDRFSGHQFPNYSSELNVNALLLGDSALYLCASRRGTGSGNTIYFGEGSWLTVV.